This T cell receptor beta chain appears in the sequencing data of a study of blood T cell repertoires in COVID-19. Across the whole study: The United States, Italy and Spain were the sources of the acute and convalescent COVID-19 samples. Nucleic acid was either cDNA or gDNA, and it came from T cells, B-cell-depleted T cells, or PBMCs.

In the study's own analysis: Counts of nucleated cells, estimated from reference gene primer amplification, were obtained. TCRdb's table, derived via immunoSEQ multiplex PCR, lists solely in-frame clones and lacks some. V, J and clone size were drawn from that table, and D and trimming were deduced from the DNA. The sample records hundreds of thousands of clones, 86% being singletons. The V end lost 1 base, the J end lost 8 bases, and 16 bases lay between the germline ends. The CDR3 has 15 residues. CDR1 SGHKS and CDR2 YYEKEE come from the germline V gene (reference sequence). The chain couples TRBV5-5 to TRBJ2-4, with a tentative D call TRBD1 (6 bases). The sequencing sample was made of peripheral blood. This clonotype was sampled from a woman in her 30s with active or convalescent COVID-19. The CDR3 sequence is CASSLLDGKGDIQYF. Here the CDR3 DNA reads TGTGCCAGCAGCTTGTTGGATGGGAAGGGGGACATTCAGTACTTC.